The T cell receptor beta chain under discussion was sequenced for a study of shared clonotypes between healthy human individuals (dated by TCRdb to about 2020). Turning to the overall study: A few men and two women, aged 18 to 49 years, made up the cohort. For each donor, three plates each were used for CD4 naive and CD4 memory, two plates were used for CD8 naive, and one plate was used for CD8 memory. Blood TCR repertoires of five healthy adults were deeply sequenced to estimate repertoire size and the extent of clonotype sharing between individuals. To increase sequencing depth and limit assay-specific biases, different laboratories used diverse techniques to prepare libraries and sequence TCR repertoires. Per donor, leukapheresis produced somewhere between about 0.85 and 8.9 billion PBMCs. Paper-wide results and their limitations: Pairwise subsampling led to the expectation that sequencing depth would affect the degree of clonotype sharing among donors. Rarefaction of sorted-subset datasets indicated incomplete sequencing despite the large sequencing depth. The small number of donors limited the genetic and exposure-history diversity represented. Estimated clonotype richness was generally larger for naive than for memory subsets. Sampling was restricted to blood, and TCR repertoires in tissue are likely to differ from TCR repertoires in blood. Around 5% of naive CD4, roughly 3.5% of naive CD8, about 2.1% of memory CD4, and over 0.35% of memory CD8 clonotypes were shared across several donors. Compared with non-shared clonotypes, the clonotypes found in all four sorted-subset donors had higher generation probabilities.

This clone has a handful of counts. Its antigen target is currently unknown. There are no base qualities to consult, and no much larger clone falls within one base. The donors were healthy, HIV-negative adults who had no recently reported acute infections or vaccinations. All donors were Caucasian adults living in Nashville, Tennessee, USA. CD4+ T cells were enriched by magnetic negative selection; naive cells were then positively selected on CD45RA, and the negative fraction formed the memory subset. After blood collection by leukapheresis, PBMCs were isolated using Ficoll-Histopaque density gradient centrifugation and then cryopreserved in the vapor phase of liquid nitrogen. Purity and quantity of every magnetically sorted T cell population were checked by analytical flow cytometry. Genomic DNA was isolated from every sorted fraction and measured by UV absorbance on a Nanodrop 2000c. V is shortened by 4 bases, J by 6 bases, and the region joining them spans 8 bases. CDR1 is given as DFQATT and CDR2 as SNEGSKA, both from the germline V gene (reference sequence). Taken from cysteine to phenylalanine, the CDR3 has 11 residues. Just the 33-base CDR3 DNA is kept, in frame starting at base 1.

Using the deep immunoSEQ assay, multiplex PCR amplified TCR CDR3 regions from genomic DNA. Genomic DNA extracted from each cell subset was distributed evenly over all wells of several immunoSEQ 96-well plates, and each plate served as one replicate. For sorted subsets, each replicate PCR was loaded with roughly 200 ng genomic DNA, equivalent to some 31,000 T cell genomes. Purified libraries were measured with a Qubit 3.0 fluorometer, size-checked on a Bioanalyzer 2100, and measured again with the KAPA Library Quantification kit. Each immunoSEQ 96-well plate was sequenced on its own single-read 150-cycle Illumina NextSeq 550 flow cell. The original pipeline was this. Because the immunoSEQ output held only junctional sequences and lacked quality scores, the filtering could not match the filtering applied to full-length reads. To assign V/J genes and CDR3, sequences were annotated using PyIR, a Python wrapper for IgBLAST v1.9, with IMGT germline references. Reads with weak V/J assignments (E-value above 1e-6), missing CDR3, stop codons, out-of-frame junctions, or ambiguous translated residues were removed. V3J clonotypes were defined as sequences sharing an identical inferred V gene, J gene, and CDR3 amino acid sequence. Percentage overlap between repertoires was computed as shared unique clonotypes divided by the size of the smaller repertoire. Richness of each repertoire was evaluated using RTK rarefaction, the Chao1 estimator, and Recon v2.1 estimates of unobserved clonotypes. For all TCRbeta clonotypes obtained by the gDNA method from four donors, generation probabilities were computed with OLGA. The immuneACCESS repertoire file appears here via TCRdb, limited to in-frame rearrangements. These files lack a portion of the clones; in checked studies, under half of the deficit traces to unresolved V genes, and the cause of the others is not known. The DNA was the basis for D and trimming; V, J and clone size are from that table. Recorded for this sample are some 1,400,000 clones; around 97% of them occurred a single time. The ten largest clones capture more than 0.9% of the sample.

This sequence originates from a man aged 30 to 45 in good health. Specimen: naive CD4+ T cells sorted from blood. The cell subset or site label, as the study defines it: CD45RA+ positively selected. Rearrangement joined TRBV20-1 to TRBJ2-3, with no confident D gene call. The CDR3 in this case is CSAILEDTQYF. The nucleotides read TGCAGTGCTATATTGGAGGATACGCAGTATTTT.